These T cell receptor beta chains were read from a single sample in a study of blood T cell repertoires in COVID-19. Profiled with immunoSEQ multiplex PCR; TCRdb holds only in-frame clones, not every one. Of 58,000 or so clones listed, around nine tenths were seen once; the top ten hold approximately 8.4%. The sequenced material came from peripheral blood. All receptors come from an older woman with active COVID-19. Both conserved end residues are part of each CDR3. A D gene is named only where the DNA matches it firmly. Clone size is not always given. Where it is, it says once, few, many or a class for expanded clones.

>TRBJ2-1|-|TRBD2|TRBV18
TGTGCCAGCTCACCGGGGACTAGCGGGAGTAATGAGCAGTTCTTC
CASSPGTSGSNEQFF
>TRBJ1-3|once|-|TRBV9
TGTGCCAGCAGCGTAGAAGTGGCAGCGGGTTGGGACATATATTTT
CASSVEVAAGWDIYF
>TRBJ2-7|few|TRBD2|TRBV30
TGTGCCTGGATTCCTAGCGGGAGGCGCGAGCAGTACTTC
CAWIPSGRREQYF
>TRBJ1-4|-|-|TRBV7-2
TGTTCTACGAGGAGACGGCCTGACGAAAAACTGTTTTTT
CSTRRRPDEKLFF
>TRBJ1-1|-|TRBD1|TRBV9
TGTGCCAGCTGTTCAGGGGGCTTGGACACTGAAGCTTTCTTT
CASCSGGLDTEAFF
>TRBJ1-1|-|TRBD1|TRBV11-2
TGTGCCAGCAGCTTAGCACAGGGGTTACTTGGCGCTGAAGCTTTCTTT
CASSLAQGLLGAEAFF
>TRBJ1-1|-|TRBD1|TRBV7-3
TGTGCCAGCAGCGCGACAGGGGGAACTGAAGCTTTCTTT
CASSATGGTEAFF
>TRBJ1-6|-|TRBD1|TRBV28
TGTGCCAGCAGTTTTCTGGGACAGGGCCGGAGTACCCTCCACTTT
CASSFLGQGRSTLHF
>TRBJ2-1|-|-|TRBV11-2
TGTGCCAGCAGGACAAACAATGAGCAGTTCTTC
CASRTNNEQFF
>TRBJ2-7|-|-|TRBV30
TGTGCCTGGAGTCTAAGCCCTGACGAGCAGTACTTC
CAWSLSPDEQYF
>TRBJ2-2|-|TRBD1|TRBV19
TGTGCCAGTAGGGGACAGGGGGCCGTCGGGGAGCTGTTTTTT
CASRGQGAVGELFF
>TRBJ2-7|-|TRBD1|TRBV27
TGTGCCAGCAGTTTAACGGCCGGGACAGGGGCCATCTACGAGCAGTACTTC
CASSLTAGTGAIYEQYF
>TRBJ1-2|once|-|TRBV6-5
TGTGCCAGCAGTTACTCGAGGACATATGGCTACACCTTC
CASSYSRTYGYTF
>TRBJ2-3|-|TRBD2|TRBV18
TGTGCCAGCTCACCAGCGAGCGGGAGAAGCACAGATACGCAGTATTTT
CASSPASGRSTDTQYF
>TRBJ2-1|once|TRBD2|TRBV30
TGTGCCTGGATGGTCGGGGGGGCCGGCTACAATGAGCAGTTCTTC
CAWMVGGAGYNEQFF
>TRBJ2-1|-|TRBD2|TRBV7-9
TGTGCCAGCGAAGGGGCAAGCGGGAAATACAATGAGCAGTTCTTC
CASEGASGKYNEQFF
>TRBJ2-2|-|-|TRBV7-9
TGTGCCAGCAGCCGGAGTCCGGGAGTTACCACCGGGGAGCTGTTTTTT
CASSRSPGVTTGELFF
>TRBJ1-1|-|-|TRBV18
TGTGCCAGCTCACCACCGGCAGGGTACGTTGGCACTGAAGCTTTCTTT
CASSPPAGYVGTEAFF
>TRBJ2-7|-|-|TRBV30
TGTGCCTGGAGTGTGACTCACTACGAGCAGTACTTC
CAWSVTHYEQYF